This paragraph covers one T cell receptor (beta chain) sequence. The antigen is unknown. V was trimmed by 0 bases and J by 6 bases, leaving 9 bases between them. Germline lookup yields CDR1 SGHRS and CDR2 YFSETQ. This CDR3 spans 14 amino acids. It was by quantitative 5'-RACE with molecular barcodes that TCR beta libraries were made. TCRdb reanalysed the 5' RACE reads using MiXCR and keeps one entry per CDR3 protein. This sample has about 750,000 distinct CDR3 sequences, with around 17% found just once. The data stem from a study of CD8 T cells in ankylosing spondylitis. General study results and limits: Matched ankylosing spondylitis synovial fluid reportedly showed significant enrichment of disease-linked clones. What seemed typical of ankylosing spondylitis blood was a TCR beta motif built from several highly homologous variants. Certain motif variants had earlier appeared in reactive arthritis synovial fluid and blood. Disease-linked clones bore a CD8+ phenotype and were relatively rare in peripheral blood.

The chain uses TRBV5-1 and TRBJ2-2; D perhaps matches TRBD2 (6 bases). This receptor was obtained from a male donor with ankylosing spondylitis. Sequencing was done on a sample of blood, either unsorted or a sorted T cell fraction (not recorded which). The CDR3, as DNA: TGCGCCAGCAGCTTGGGACTAGAAGCCGGGGAGCTGTTTTTT. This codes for CASSLGLEAGELFF.